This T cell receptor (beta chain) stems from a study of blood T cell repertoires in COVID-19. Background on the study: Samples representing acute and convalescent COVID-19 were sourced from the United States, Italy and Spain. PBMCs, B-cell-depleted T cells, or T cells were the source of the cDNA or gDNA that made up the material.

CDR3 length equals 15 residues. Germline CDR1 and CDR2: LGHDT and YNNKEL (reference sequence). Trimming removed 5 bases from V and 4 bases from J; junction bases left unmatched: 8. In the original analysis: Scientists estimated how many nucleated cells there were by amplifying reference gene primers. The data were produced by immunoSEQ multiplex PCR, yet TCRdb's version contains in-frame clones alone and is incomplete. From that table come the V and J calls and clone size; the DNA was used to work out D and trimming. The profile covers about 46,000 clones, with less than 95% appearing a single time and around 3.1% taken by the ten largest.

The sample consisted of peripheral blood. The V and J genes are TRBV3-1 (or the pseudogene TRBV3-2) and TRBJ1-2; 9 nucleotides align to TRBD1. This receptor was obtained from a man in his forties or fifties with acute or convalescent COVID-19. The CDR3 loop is CASSYSGQGVYGYTF. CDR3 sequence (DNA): TGTGCCAGCAGCTACTCGGGACAGGGTGTCTATGGCTACACCTTC.